This T cell receptor (beta chain) was captured by sequencing in a study of liver allograft versus peripheral blood T cells. Across the whole study: Comparing T cell receptor repertoires in transplanted livers with those in recipients' peripheral blood was part of the design.

The length of the CDR3 is 13 residues. The germline V gene encodes CDR1 LGHNT and CDR2 FRNRAP. V shed 4 bases and J shed 5 bases, with 11 bases lying between them. This clonotype occurred a few times. MiXCR, run by TCRdb on the reads, gives a single entry per CDR3 protein. The table includes over 10,000 distinct CDR3 sequences, 25% to 35% detected once. The receptor was derived from a human patient who had a liver transplant. Some T cells may have come from the graft donor. This chain connects TRBV12-5 to TRBJ1-1; no clear D gene. CDR3 sequence reads: CASGSTAGTEAFF. As DNA, the CDR3 is TGTGCTAGTGGTTCCACGGCTGGGACTGAAGCTTTCTTT. Looking up the rest from reference TRBV12-5 and TRBJ1-1 gives the full variable domain: DARVTQTPRHKVTEMGQEVTMRCQPILGHNTVFWYRQTMMQGLELLAYFRNRAPLDDSGMPKDRFSAEMPDATLATLKIQPSEPRDSAVYFCASGSTAGTEAFFGQGTRLTVV.